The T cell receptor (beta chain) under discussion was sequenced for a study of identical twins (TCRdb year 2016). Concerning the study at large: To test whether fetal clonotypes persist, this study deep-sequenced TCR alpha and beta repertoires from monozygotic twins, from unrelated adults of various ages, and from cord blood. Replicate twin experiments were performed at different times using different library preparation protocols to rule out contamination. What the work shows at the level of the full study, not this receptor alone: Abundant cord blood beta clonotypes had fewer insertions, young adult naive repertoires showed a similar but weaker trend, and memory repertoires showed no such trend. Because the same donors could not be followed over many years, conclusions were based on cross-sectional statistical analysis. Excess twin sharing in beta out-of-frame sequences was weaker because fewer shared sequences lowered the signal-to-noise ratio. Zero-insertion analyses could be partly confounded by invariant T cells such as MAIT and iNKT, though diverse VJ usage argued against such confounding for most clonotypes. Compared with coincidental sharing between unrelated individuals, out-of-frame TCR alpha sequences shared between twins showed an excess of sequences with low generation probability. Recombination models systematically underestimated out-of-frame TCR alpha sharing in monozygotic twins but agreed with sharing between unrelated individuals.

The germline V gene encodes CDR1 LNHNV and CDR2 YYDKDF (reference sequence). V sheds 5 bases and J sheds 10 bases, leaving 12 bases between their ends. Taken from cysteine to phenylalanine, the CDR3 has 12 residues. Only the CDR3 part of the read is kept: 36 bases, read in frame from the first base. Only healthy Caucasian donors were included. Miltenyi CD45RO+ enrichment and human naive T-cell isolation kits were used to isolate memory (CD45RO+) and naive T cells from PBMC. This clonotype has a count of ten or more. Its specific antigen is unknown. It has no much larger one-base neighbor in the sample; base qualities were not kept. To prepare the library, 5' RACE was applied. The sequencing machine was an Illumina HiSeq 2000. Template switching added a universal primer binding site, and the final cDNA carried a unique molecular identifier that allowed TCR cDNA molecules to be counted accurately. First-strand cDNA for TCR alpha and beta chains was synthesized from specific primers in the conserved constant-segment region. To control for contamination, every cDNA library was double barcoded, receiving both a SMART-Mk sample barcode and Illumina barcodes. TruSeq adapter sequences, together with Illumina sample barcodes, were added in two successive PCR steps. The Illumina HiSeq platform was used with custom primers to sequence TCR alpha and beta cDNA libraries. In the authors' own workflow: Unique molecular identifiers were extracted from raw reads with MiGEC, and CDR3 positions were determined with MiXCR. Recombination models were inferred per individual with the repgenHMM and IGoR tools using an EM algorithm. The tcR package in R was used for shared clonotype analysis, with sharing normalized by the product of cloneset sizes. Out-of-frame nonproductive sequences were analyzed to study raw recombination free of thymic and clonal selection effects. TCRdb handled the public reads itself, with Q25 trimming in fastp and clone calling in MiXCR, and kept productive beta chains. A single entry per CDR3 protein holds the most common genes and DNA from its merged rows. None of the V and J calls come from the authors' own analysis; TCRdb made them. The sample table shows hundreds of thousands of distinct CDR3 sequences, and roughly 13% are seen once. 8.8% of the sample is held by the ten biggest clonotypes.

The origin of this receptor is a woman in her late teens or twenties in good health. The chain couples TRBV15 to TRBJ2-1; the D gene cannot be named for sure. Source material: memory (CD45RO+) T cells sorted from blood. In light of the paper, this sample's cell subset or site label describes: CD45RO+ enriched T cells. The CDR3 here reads CATSFPLREQFF. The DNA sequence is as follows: TGTGCCACCAGCTTTCCCCTGAGGGAGCAGTTCTTC.